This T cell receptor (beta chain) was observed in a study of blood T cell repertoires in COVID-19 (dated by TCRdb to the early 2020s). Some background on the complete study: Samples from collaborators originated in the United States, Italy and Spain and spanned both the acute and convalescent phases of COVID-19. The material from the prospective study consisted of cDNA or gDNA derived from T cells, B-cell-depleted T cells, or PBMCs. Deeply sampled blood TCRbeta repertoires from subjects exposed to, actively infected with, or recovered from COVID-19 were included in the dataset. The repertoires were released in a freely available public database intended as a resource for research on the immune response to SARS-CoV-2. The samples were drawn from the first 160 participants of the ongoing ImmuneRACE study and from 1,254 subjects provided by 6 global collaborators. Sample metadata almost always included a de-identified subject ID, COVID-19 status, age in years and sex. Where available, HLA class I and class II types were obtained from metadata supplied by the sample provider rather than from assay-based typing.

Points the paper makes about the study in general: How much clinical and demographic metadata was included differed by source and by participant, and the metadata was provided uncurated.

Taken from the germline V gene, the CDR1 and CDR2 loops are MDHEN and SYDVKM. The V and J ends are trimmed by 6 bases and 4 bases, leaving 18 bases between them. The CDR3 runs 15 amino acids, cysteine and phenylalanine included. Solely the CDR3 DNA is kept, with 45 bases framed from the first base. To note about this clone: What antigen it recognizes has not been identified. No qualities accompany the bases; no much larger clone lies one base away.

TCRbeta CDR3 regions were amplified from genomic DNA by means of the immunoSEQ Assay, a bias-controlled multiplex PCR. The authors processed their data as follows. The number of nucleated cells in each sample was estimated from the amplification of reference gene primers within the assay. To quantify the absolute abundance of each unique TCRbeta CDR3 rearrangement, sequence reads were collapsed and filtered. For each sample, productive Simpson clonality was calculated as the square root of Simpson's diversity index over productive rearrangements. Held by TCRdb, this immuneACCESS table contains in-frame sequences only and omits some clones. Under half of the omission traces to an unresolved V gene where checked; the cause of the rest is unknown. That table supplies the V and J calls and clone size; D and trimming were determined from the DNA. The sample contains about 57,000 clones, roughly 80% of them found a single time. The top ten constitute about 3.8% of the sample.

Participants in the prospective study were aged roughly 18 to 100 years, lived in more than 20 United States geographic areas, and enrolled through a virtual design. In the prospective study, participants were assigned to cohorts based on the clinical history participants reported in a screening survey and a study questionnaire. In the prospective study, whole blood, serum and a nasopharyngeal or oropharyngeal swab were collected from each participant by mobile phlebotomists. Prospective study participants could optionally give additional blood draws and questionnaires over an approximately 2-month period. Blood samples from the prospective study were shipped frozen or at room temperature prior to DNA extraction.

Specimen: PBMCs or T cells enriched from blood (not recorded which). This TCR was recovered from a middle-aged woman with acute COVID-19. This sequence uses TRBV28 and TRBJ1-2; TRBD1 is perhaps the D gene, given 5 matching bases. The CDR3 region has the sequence CASSPYSPGGYGYTF. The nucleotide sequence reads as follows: TGTGCCAGCAGCCCATACTCGCCGGGGGGCTATGGCTACACCTTC.